Detailed here is one T cell receptor (beta chain). The CDR3 length is 13 residues. Trimming pared 0 bases from V and 10 bases from J, leaving 12 bases between. The germline CDR1 and CDR2 sequences are SNHLY and FYNNEI. This sample was included in a study of graft-versus-host responses after intestinal transplantation. Study-wide background: Anti-thymocyte globulin induction, then tacrolimus and steroids for two to four years, went to all recipients.

Profiling relied on immunoSEQ multiplex PCR, and the TCRdb table lists in-frame clones only, not all of them. The sample carries approximately 5,500 clones, 25% to 30% recorded once. The sample consisted of alloreactive CD4+ T cells from a mixed lymphocyte reaction culture, taken before transplantation. Subset in this sample: CFSE-low proliferating T cells sorted from approximately six-day pre-transplant mixed lymphocyte reaction (GvH or HvG direction). The rearrangement uses TRBV2 and TRBJ1-1, with D perhaps matching TRBD1 (5 bases). This receptor was obtained from a human patient who was an organ donor for intestinal transplantation. The CDR3 nucleotides read TGTGCCAGCAGTGAAGCACGGCAGGGTTCAGCTTTCTTT. It codes for CASSEARQGSAFF. Together with reference TRBV2 and TRBJ1-1, the CDR3 gives the full variable domain: EPEVTQTPSHQVTQMGQEVILRCVPISNHLYFYWYRQILGQKVEFLVSFYNNEISEKSEIFDDQFSVERPDGSNFTLKIRSTKLEDSAMYFCASSEARQGSAFFGQGTRLTVV.